The present T cell receptor (beta chain) was sequenced within a study of shared clonotypes between healthy human individuals. This clone was counted once. Its antigen is unknown. Data came from immunoSEQ multiplex PCR; TCRdb stores just in-frame clones and leaves some out. The sample has fewer than 600,000 clones, around three quarters seen once. General study points: What limited the represented genetic and exposure-history diversity was the small number of donors. Sampling included only blood; tissue repertoires likely differ.

Participating donors were healthy, HIV-negative adults free of recent acute infections or vaccinations. The CDR3 runs 16 residues. The V end was cut by 3 bases, the J end by 6 bases, with 21 bases between. Germline V CDR1 and CDR2: KGHSH, LQKENI. The sample was PBMCs. The TCR sequence derives from a woman aged 40 to 55 in good health. Some clones in this sample may be carry-over from other donors' samples. This chain connects TRBV18 to TRBJ2-7; perhaps D is TRBD1 or TRBD2 (5 bases each). CDR3 protein: CASSPMTSGSGGEQYF. CDR3 nucleotide sequence: TGTGCCAGCTCACCGATGACATCAGGGAGCGGAGGCGAGCAGTACTTC.